The entry below gives a single T cell receptor beta chain sequence along with its context. The antigen is unknown. Germline loops: CDR1 SGHTA, CDR2 FQGNSA. The J segment lost 7 bases and the V segment lost 6 bases, leaving 10 bases of the junction unmatched. CDR3 length: 15 residues. These data originate in a study of type 1 and type 2 diabetes patients. Study information: Donors were type 1 diabetes, type 2 diabetes, or nondiabetic controls. Sequencing for the whole study yielded 18,976,912 paired-end reads. Broader study findings: A median of one highly-expanded CD4+ clone, covering about 4% of reads, occurred in type 2 diabetes.

Each diabetic donor fulfilled classification criteria for either type 1 or type 2. The PCR template was genomic DNA. Amplification of the beta chain CDR3 used 30 forward and 13 reverse multiplex primers. A single record per CDR3 protein comes from TCRdb applying MiXCR to the multiplex PCR reads. The table records 250,000 to 300,000 distinct CDR3 sequences, 45% to 60% of them present only once. Sequencing used peripheral blood mononuclear cells (PBMCs). The rearrangement joins TRBV7-2 to TRBJ2-7; 12 nucleotides line up with TRBD2. The sequence was collected from a man aged 18-30 years with type 2 diabetes. The CDR3: CASSFALAGGREQYF. CDR3 bases: TGTGCCAGCAGTTTCGCTCTAGCGGGGGGGCGGGAGCAGTACTTC.